The 20 T cell receptor beta chains below were found in one sample sequenced in a study of quantifying T cell responses using KT2 cells (dated by TCRdb to the late 2010s). Describing the broader study: RNA was DNase-treated and reverse transcribed with TCR alpha and beta constant-region primers, mostly using SuperScript III.

The library was built by means of UMI-ligation and nested PCR. The sequencer listed for this sample is Illumina MiSeq. T4 RNA ligase 1 was used to ligate a single-stranded oligonucleotide containing the Illumina SP2 sequence and a UMI to the 3' end of the cDNA. PCR1 consisted of around 4 cycles (98 degrees C 15 s, 69 degrees C 30 s, 72 degrees C 40 s), and for the beta primer an equimolar mix of RC1.1 and RC1.2 was used to cover TRBC1 and TRBC2. TCRdb's own reprocessing of the public reads used fastp at Q25 and MiXCR and kept productive beta chains. Here each entry gathers all rows of one CDR3 protein and keeps the most common genes and DNA. The sample data list under 35,000 distinct CDR3 sequences, and 7.3% of these were observed just once. The ten most abundant clones make up around 14% of the sample. The sequenced sample was PBMCs spiked with cells of the T cell clone KT2. The receptors derive from a human donor.

This chain uses TRBV5-4 with TRBJ2-3; D is perhaps TRBD1 (5 bases). The germline gives CDR1 SGHNT, CDR2 YYREEE (reference sequence). V was shortened by 4 bases and J by 3 bases, with 15 bases between the two germline ends. This CDR3 region has 15 residues. For the CDR3, the DNA is TGTGCCAGCAGCCTTCCAGGGTTCCTAACAGATACGCAGTATTTT. As protein: CASSLPGFLTDTQYF.

V gene TRBV7-8 combines with J gene TRBJ1-5; TRBD1 matches at 8 bases. Germline V CDR1 and CDR2: SGHVS, FQNEAQ. This CDR3 contains 16 residues. Trimming took 5 bases from V and 2 from J; bases not matched to a gene: 8. CDR3 in DNA: TGTGCCAGCAGCCCCCCTGGGGACAGGCGCAATCAGCCCCAGCATTTT. It translates to CASSPPGDRRNQPQHF.

The V gene is TRBV6-1, the J gene TRBJ1-5, with 7 nucleotides matching TRBD1. The germline gives CDR1 MNHNS, CDR2 SASEGT. The length of the CDR3 is 17 residues. J gave up 6 bases and V 7 bases, and 18 bases lay outside the gene matches. Here the CDR3 reads CASNFLGTARLSQPQHF. In nucleotides, the CDR3 is TGTGCCAGCAACTTCCTTGGGACAGCGAGGCTGAGTCAGCCCCAGCATTTT.

The sample holds many counts of this clonotype. This chain connects TRBV12-3 or TRBV12-4 to TRBJ2-3; tentatively, D is TRBD2 (6 bases). CDR3 length: 14 amino acids. The ends were cut back, 5 bases at V and 2 bases at J, with 11 bases in the middle. CDR3 DNA sequence: TGTGCCAGCAGTCCGACTAGGTTCACAGATACGCAGTATTTT. Its translation is CASSPTRFTDTQYF.

By share, this clonotype ranks as medium-sized. V is TRBV19 and J is TRBJ1-1, with 7 bases that match TRBD1. The germline V gene has CDR1 LNHDA and CDR2 SQIVND (reference sequence). The V and J ends lost 8 bases and 5 bases, in that order; junction bases with no gene match: 8. The CDR3 has 13 residues. The CDR3 DNA sequence: TGTGCCAGTTCTAGACAGGGTAGGACTGAAGCTTTCTTT. Its translation: CASSRQGRTEAFF.

The chain joins TRBV12-3 or TRBV12-4 to TRBJ1-3; weak D call: TRBD1 (5 bases). The V and J ends lost 7 bases and 0 bases respectively, with 10 bases between them. The CDR3 totals 14 residues. The CDR3 loop is CASTRQSSGNTIYF. The CDR3 bases are TGTGCCAGCACCCGACAGAGCTCTGGAAACACCATATATTTT.

J is TRBJ1-1 and V is TRBV4-2, with D hard to call. The CDR3 runs to 15 residues. Per the germline V gene, CDR1 is LGHNA and CDR2 is YNFKEQ. V lost 0 bases to trimming and J lost 6 bases, with 14 bases between them. The CDR3 DNA reads TGTGCCAGCAGCCAAGATCAGGAGGGCGGGCCTGAAGCTTTCTTT. As protein: CASSQDQEGGPEAFF.

This clonotype was seen at least ten times. The V gene is TRBV5-1, the J gene TRBJ2-3; 8 nucleotides match TRBD2. Trimming removed 3 bases from V and 1 base from J; junction bases left unmatched: 4. Germline assignment: CDR1 SGHRS and CDR2 YFSETQ. The CDR3 covers 15 residues. The CDR3 DNA reads as TGCGCCAGCAGCTCCCTAGCGGGTGGCACAGATACGCAGTATTTT. Encoded protein: CASSSLAGGTDTQYF.

This clonotype was seen a few times. This chain joins TRBV6-5 and TRBJ2-7, with D unclear. V lost 8 bases, J lost 0 bases, and 11 bases lay in between. Germline V gene data show CDR1 as MNHEY and CDR2 as SVGAGI. The CDR3 runs to 13 residues. The CDR3 DNA sequence: TGTGCCAGCCAAAGGGTGAGCTCCTACGAGCAGTACTTC. Its protein product is CASQRVSSYEQYF.

In this sample, this clonotype turned up many times. The chain links TRBV25-1 to TRBJ1-2; tentative D call: TRBD1 (6 bases). Germline V gives CDR1 MGHDK, CDR2 SYGVNS. Trimming removed 5 bases at V and 4 bases at J, with 8 bases between. The CDR3 has 12 residues. The CDR3 nucleotides are TGTGCCAGCAGTCTACAGGGCTATGGCTACACCTTC. Its translation: CASSLQGYGYTF.

The gene calls are TRBV2 and TRBJ1-6; 7 positions agree with TRBD1. The V gene's germline CDR1 is SNHLY and CDR2 FYNNEI. The CDR3 has 14 residues. The CDR3 DNA sequence: TGTGCTAGCCGAGGGGGCGCCGATAATTCACCCCTCCACTTT. Amino acids: CASRGGADNSPLHF.

There are a few counts of this clonotype. The rearrangement links TRBV12-3 or TRBV12-4 to TRBJ1-2, with D maybe TRBD1 (6 bases). The CDR3 consists of 14 residues. V shed 4 bases and J shed 3 bases, with 12 bases lying between them. Written as DNA, the CDR3 is TGTGCCAGCAGTTCCGACAGGCCTTACTATGGCTACACCTTC. Translating gives CASSSDRPYYGYTF.

In this sample, this clonotype turned up a few times. The chain is built from TRBV7-2 and TRBJ1-1; no reliable D call. This CDR3 is built from 14 residues. Germline assignment: CDR1 SGHTA and CDR2 FQGNSA. Deletions cut 3 bases from V and 0 bases from J, with 8 bases between. The CDR3 is CASSFYSLNTEAFF. The DNA of the CDR3 is TGTGCCAGCAGCTTCTACTCTTTGAACACTGAAGCTTTCTTT.

This clonotype showed up many times. V is TRBV20-1 and J is TRBJ2-7; either TRBD1 or TRBD2 may fit D (6 bases each). The CDR3 totals 13 residues. Germline values: CDR1 DFQATT, CDR2 SNEGSKA (reference sequence). V lost 4 bases to trimming and J lost 3 bases, with 13 bases between them. DNA of the CDR3: TGCAGTGCTATCCCCGGAGGGGGCTACGAGCAGTACTTC. This sequence encodes CSAIPGGGYEQYF.

Ten or more counts support this clonotype. This rearrangement joins TRBV5-1 to TRBJ1-2; TRBD1 agrees at 9 bases. V dropped 7 bases and J dropped 4; count of bases not matched to a gene: 8. Germline CDR1 SGHRS, CDR2 YFSETQ. This CDR3 has 14 amino acids. CDR3 amino acids: CASGPGQGIYGYTF. CDR3 nucleotides: TGCGCCAGCGGACCGGGACAGGGAATCTATGGCTACACCTTC.

This clonotype was detected ten times or more. This rearrangement joins TRBV12-3 or TRBV12-4 to TRBJ1-1; D unclear. CDR3 length: 13 residues. V was cut by 6 bases and J by 1 base, with 9 bases left in between. CDR3 residues: CASSPQANTEAFF. The CDR3 region has the DNA TGTGCCAGCAGCCCCCAGGCGAACACTGAAGCTTTCTTT.

Many counts were recorded for this clonotype. The V gene is TRBV14, the J gene TRBJ2-2, with D perhaps TRBD1 (6 bases). V lost 4 bases, J lost 6 bases, and 12 bases lay in between. CDR1 and CDR2 (germline): SGHDN, FVKESK. CDR3 size: 14 residues. CDR3 in DNA: TGTGCCAGCAGCCGGTACAGGGAGCCCGGGGAGCTGTTTTTT. Its translation is CASSRYREPGELFF.

This clonotype has at least ten counts. This rearrangement joins TRBV9 to TRBJ2-3; D unresolved. Germline-derived CDR1 and CDR2 are SGDLS and YYNGEE. The CDR3 runs 16 residues. V was cut by 2 bases and J by 1 base, with 14 bases left in between. CDR3 coding DNA: TGTGCCAGCAGCGTCCTTGACCGCCACCGCACAGATACGCAGTATTTT. It specifies CASSVLDRHRTDTQYF.

V and J are TRBV5-1 and TRBJ1-1; perhaps TRBD1 as D (6 bases). The V end lost 2 bases, the J end lost 1 base, and 12 bases lay between the germline ends. This CDR3 region has 15 residues. Germline CDR1 and CDR2: SGHRS and YFSETQ. The CDR3 protein is CASSFTGMANTEAFF. As DNA, the CDR3 is TGCGCCAGCAGCTTTACAGGGATGGCGAACACTGAAGCTTTCTTT. The entire variable domain, with the rest obtained from reference TRBV5-1 and TRBJ1-1, is as follows: KAGVTQTPRYLIKTRGQQVTLSCSPISGHRSVSWYQQTPGQGLQFLFEYFSETQRNKGNFPGRFSGRQFSNSRSEMNVSTLELGDSALYLCASSFTGMANTEAFFGQGTRLTVV.

This clonotype was counted once. The CDR3 bases are TGTGCCAGCAGCCAAGAAAGGACAGGGCGGCAAATTAACTATGGCTACACCTTC. This codes for CASSQERTGRQINYGYTF. The gene calls are TRBV4-2 and TRBJ1-2, with 8 bases fitting TRBD1. After removal of 0 bases from V and 1 base from J, the junction contained 10 bases not matched to a gene. The CDR3 totals 18 residues. In germline, CDR1 is LGHNA, CDR2 YNFKEQ.